This T cell receptor beta chain was sequenced during a study of blood T cells in healthy people across ages. A second PCR of roughly 7 to 11 cycles used a sample-barcoded 5' primer and a J-beta primer mix. TCRdb independently ran MiXCR on the 5' RACE reads; one entry per CDR3 protein. The table includes roughly 800,000 distinct CDR3 sequences, 25% detected once. CDR3 length: 14 residues. Between the trimmed V and J ends, which lost 4 bases and 0 bases, there was a span of 8 bases. The germline gives CDR1 SGDLS, CDR2 YYNGEE. Isolation recovered at least 6 million PBMCs from every sample. These data are also associated with another study on T cells of mothers and their children. In that study: Donation was provided by three healthy Caucasian mothers along with their six children. Once extracted, all RNA went into cDNA synthesis at around 1.5 ug per 15 ul.

The receptor's source is a boy younger than 18 in good health. The chain uses TRBV9 and TRBJ2-1; D not resolved. The sequencing input was blood. The CDR3 reads CASSSSSSYNEQFF. The CDR3 DNA sequence: TGTGCCAGCAGCAGTAGCAGCTCCTACAATGAGCAGTTCTTC.